This TCR beta chain was captured by sequencing in a study of PD-1 blockade in classical Hodgkin lymphoma. For the study at large: Patients in the cohort were put on intravenous nivolumab, 3 mg/kg every 2 weeks.

TCRdb's table, derived via immunoSEQ multiplex PCR, lists solely in-frame clones and lacks some. The repertoire holds about 64,000 clones, around nine tenths seen once, with 6.5% to 9.5% in the top ten. V lost 10 bases to trimming and J lost 5 bases, with 15 bases between them. Germline CDR1 and CDR2: SEHNR and FQNEAQ (reference sequence). The CDR3 extends over 13 amino acids. About this clone: As yet, its antigen is unknown.

The time point denotes: cycle 4 day 1 (C4D1), after 6 weeks of nivolumab. Every patient was affected by relapse after autologous stem cell transplantation, while exposure to brentuximab vedotin was not uniform. The study, taken as a whole, reports: Diversity in CD4+ TCRs, unlike that measured in CD8+ TCRs, had risen significantly by C4D1. Newly diagnosed patients were reported to start with lower TCR diversity than healthy donors.

This material consisted of peripheral blood mononuclear cells (PBMCs), taken before the fourth cycle of nivolumab. The clonotype comes from a human donor with classical Hodgkin lymphoma. This chain uses TRBV7-9 with TRBJ2-1; D unresolved. The CDR3 protein is CAIRFGQDNEQFF. CDR3 DNA: TGTGCCATCAGGTTTGGGCAGGACAATGAGCAGTTCTTC.